A single T cell receptor (beta chain) is shown here with its context. This specimen comes from a study of blood T cell repertoires in COVID-19. V trimming: 3 bases; J trimming: 4 bases; junction bases outside the gene matches: 4. CDR3 length: 14 residues. The V gene's germline CDR1 is LGHDT and CDR2 YNNKEL (reference sequence). Per the study methods: From reference gene primer amplification, estimates of nucleated cell counts were derived. Here immunoSEQ multiplex PCR was the method, and the copy in TCRdb shows in-frame clones only, minus some. The V and J calls and the clone size are those of that table, but D and trimming were determined from the DNA. Here the sample spans some 130,000 clones, 81% being singletons.

This chain links TRBV3-1 (or the pseudogene TRBV3-2) with TRBJ1-2; 8 nucleotides agree with TRBD1. The TCR was taken from a woman aged 55-70 years with active or convalescent COVID-19. The sample was peripheral blood. The CDR3 DNA reads TGTGCCAGCAGCCAGGACAGGGTACCCTATGGCTACACCTTC. Protein product: CASSQDRVPYGYTF.